These T cell receptor beta chains were read from a single sample in a study of OX40 agonist ivuxolimab in advanced cancers. Repertoires were generated with immunoSEQ multiplex PCR, while TCRdb's copy carries only in-frame clones and drops some. The top ten hold less than 0.75% of the sample, which has tens of thousands of clones, roughly 89% seen once. The specimen was CD4+ or CD8+ T cells sorted from blood, collected in a trial of the OX40 agonist ivuxolimab. The receptors originated from an adult with an advanced solid tumor such as melanoma, head and neck, liver or kidney cancer. The CDR3 runs from the conserved cysteine through the conserved F or W. A D gene is named only where the DNA matches it firmly. Part of the rows lack a size; the others show once, few, many or a class for expanded clones.

>TRBJ1-3|TRBD1|14|TRBV9|-
TGTGCCAGCAGCGTTCAGGGGGATGGAAACACCATATATTTT
CASSVQGDGNTIYF
>TRBJ2-6|-|15|TRBV6-5|-
TGTGCCAGCAGTTACAGGGGTTCTGGGGCCAACGTCCTGACTTTC
CASSYRGSGANVLTF
>TRBJ1-1|TRBD1|15|TRBV5-1|-
TGCGCCAGCAGCTTGAAGCAGGGGGCGAGCACTGAAGCTTTCTTT
CASSLKQGASTEAFF
>TRBJ1-4|-|16|TRBV5-1|-
TGCGCCAGCAGTCCGGGGTTCGAGGGCACGGGGGAAAAACTGTTTTTT
CASSPGFEGTGEKLFF
>TRBJ2-1|TRBD1|16|TRBV25-1|-
TGTGCCAGCAGTGTTAACACAGGGGGTGCCCACAATGAGCAGTTCTTC
CASSVNTGGAHNEQFF
>TRBJ2-1|TRBD2|14|TRBV28|-
TGTGCCAGCAGTTTCGGACTAGCGAACAATGAGCAGTTCTTC
CASSFGLANNEQFF
>TRBJ2-1|-|10|TRBV20-1|-
TGCAGTGCTAGTGACAATGAGCAGTTCTTC
CSASDNEQFF
>TRBJ2-1|TRBD2|18|TRBV2|-
TGTGCCAGCAGGTGGGGGACTAGCGGGAGAGATGAGTACAATGAGCAGTTCTTC
CASRWGTSGRDEYNEQFF
>TRBJ2-1|TRBD2|16|TRBV27|few
TGTGCCAGCAGTTCCTCGGCGGGAGTTGGCTACAATGAGCAGTTCTTC
CASSSSAGVGYNEQFF
>TRBJ1-1|-|11|TRBV6-1|-
TGTGCCACCAGGACTGGCTTGGGAGCTTTCTTT
CATRTGLGAFF
>TRBJ1-5|-|15|TRBV28|-
TGTGCCAGCAGGACTGGAGTTCACCGCGTACAGCCCCAGCATTTT
CASRTGVHRVQPQHF
>TRBJ1-2|-|12|TRBV29-1|few
TGCAGCGTTGAAGATCTAGGGAGTGGCTACACCTTC
CSVEDLGSGYTF
>TRBJ2-5|-|11|TRBV28|-
TGTGCCAGCAGTTTATCTGAGACCCAGTACTTC
CASSLSETQYF
>TRBJ2-3|-|15|TRBV9|once
TGTGCCAGCAGCCCCCGTCTTTATTCCACAGATACGCAGTATTTT
CASSPRLYSTDTQYF
>TRBJ2-2|TRBD1|16|TRBV28|-
TGTGCCAGCAGTTTATCTGACAGGGGGAAAACCGGGGAGCTGTTTTTT
CASSLSDRGKTGELFF
>TRBJ2-7|-|15|TRBV27|few
TGTGCCAGCAGTTTACGTGGCGGTGGTCCTTTTGAGCAGTACTTC
CASSLRGGGPFEQYF
>TRBJ2-7|TRBD2|15|TRBV2|-
TGTGCCAGCAGCCCTACTAGCGGATCCTCCTACGAGCAGTACTTC
CASSPTSGSSYEQYF
>TRBJ1-3|-|16|TRBV21-1|-
TGTGCCAGCAACCCCGACAGGAGACTGGATTCGTGCACCATATATTTT
CASNPDRRLDSCTIYF
>TRBJ2-7|-|13|TRBV6-1|-
TGTGCCAGCAGTCGGGACGGAGGTTACGAGCAGTACTTC
CASSRDGGYEQYF
>TRBJ2-1|TRBD1|15|TRBV7-8|-
TGTGCCAGCAGCAGGGACAGGGGCTCCTACAATGAGCAGTTCTTC
CASSRDRGSYNEQFF
>TRBJ1-6|-|13|TRBV6-1|-
TGTGCCAGCAGTGGTCTCTATAATTCACCCCTCCACTTT
CASSGLYNSPLHF
>TRBJ2-7|-|15|TRBV21-1|once
TGTGCCAGCAGCCCCGTAGGACAGGGGGAAGGCGAGCAGTACTTC
CASSPVGQGEGEQYF
>TRBJ1-4|-|20|TRBV6-1|-
TGTGCCAGCAGTGAATTAGGAACAGTCGGGGATGGGGGTTGGGGTGAAAAACTGTTTTTT
CASSELGTVGDGGWGEKLFF
>TRBJ2-7|-|14|TRBV7-8|-
TGTGCCAGCAGCTTAAAGACAGGCCCCTACGAGCAGTACTTC
CASSLKTGPYEQYF
>TRBJ2-1|TRBD2|13|TRBV6-1|-
TGTGCCAGCAGGACTAGCGGGAGGAATGAGCAGTTCTTC
CASRTSGRNEQFF
>TRBJ2-7|-|13|TRBV5-4|-
TGTGCCAGCAGCGCCCCAGAGGCTTTCGAGCAGTACTTC
CASSAPEAFEQYF
>TRBJ2-3|-|13|TRBV7-6|-
TGTGCCAGCAGCTTAGTCCGGAGAGATACGCAGTATTTT
CASSLVRRDTQYF
>TRBJ2-2|-|15|TRBV27|-
TGTGCCAGCAGACTGGGGGGGCTGAACACCGGGGAGCTGTTTTTT
CASRLGGLNTGELFF
>TRBJ2-2|-|15|TRBV5-5|-
TGTGCCAGCAGCGCCGGGACTTACTCCACCGGGGAGCTGTTTTTT
CASSAGTYSTGELFF
>TRBJ2-7|TRBD2|13|TRBV9|-
TGTGCCAGCAGCGTAGCCCCTAGCGGCGAGCAGTACTTC
CASSVAPSGEQYF
>TRBJ2-7|TRBD2|14|TRBV9|-
TGTGCCAGCAGCGTAGGGACTAGCGGCTACGAGCAGTACTTC
CASSVGTSGYEQYF
>TRBJ2-5|-|15|TRBV7-9|-
TGTGCCAGCAGCTCGTCGATAGGGGTTAGGGAGACCCAGTACTTC
CASSSSIGVRETQYF
>TRBJ2-5|-|13|TRBV7-8|-
TGTGCCAGCAGCTTATGGGTGCGCGAGACCCAGTACTTC
CASSLWVRETQYF
>TRBJ2-7|-|15|TRBV21-1|-
TGTGCCAGCAGCAAAGTATGCCTGGCTGGTTACGAGCAGTACTTC
CASSKVCLAGYEQYF
>TRBJ2-3|TRBD2|17|TRBV5-6|once
TGTGCCAGCAGCTGGGCGGGACTAGCGGGATCTGGTAATACGCAGTATTTT
CASSWAGLAGSGNTQYF
>TRBJ2-3|TRBD2|16|TRBV4-1|-
TGCGCCAGCAGCCAAGATGCGGGAGGCCTGCTGGGTACGCAGTATTTT
CASSQDAGGLLGTQYF
>TRBJ2-7|-|15|TRBV28|-
TGTGCCAGCAGCCTAGAGGTCGGGGGCTCCTACGAGCAGTACTTC
CASSLEVGGSYEQYF
>TRBJ1-5|TRBD1|19|TRBV5-4|once
TGTGCCAGCAGCTTGGGGGACAGGCAACTCACTTATAGCAATCAGCCCCAGCATTTT
CASSLGDRQLTYSNQPQHF
>TRBJ1-1|TRBD1|15|TRBV30|-
TGTGCCTGGAGTGGGCAGGGGGCGCAGAGGACTGAAGCTTTCTTT
CAWSGQGAQRTEAFF
>TRBJ1-2|TRBD1|14|TRBV7-6|-
TGTGCCAGCAGCAAAGGACAGGGGTGGTATGGCTACACCTTC
CASSKGQGWYGYTF
>TRBJ2-3|-|13|TRBV10-3|-
TGTGCCATCAGGACAGCATACACAGATACGCAGTATTTT
CAIRTAYTDTQYF
>TRBJ2-2|-|16|TRBV19|-
TGTGCCAGTAGTATTTACAGGGCTCAGGGCACCGGGGAGCTGTTTTTT
CASSIYRAQGTGELFF
>TRBJ1-5|TRBD1|12|TRBV15|-
TGTGCCGCTTCGACAGGGGGACAGCCCCAGCATTTT
CAASTGGQPQHF
>TRBJ1-5|-|15|TRBV4-2|-
TGTGCCAGCAGCCAAGAATTGGCAGAAGATCAGCCCCAGCATTTT
CASSQELAEDQPQHF
>TRBJ2-1|TRBD2|17|TRBV5-1|-
TGCGCCAGCAGCGTAGGACTAGCGGGAGGGTTCTACAATGAGCAGTTCTTC
CASSVGLAGGFYNEQFF
>TRBJ2-7|TRBD2|16|TRBV7-9|-
TGTGCCAGCAGCTTAGCGGGGAGCGGGAGTATTGGGGAGCAGTACTTC
CASSLAGSGSIGEQYF
>TRBJ1-2|TRBD1|13|TRBV11-3|-
TGTGCCAGCAGCTTAGGACAGGGAGATGGCTACACCTTC
CASSLGQGDGYTF
>TRBJ2-3|-|14|TRBV28|-
TGTGCCAGCAGTTTGAGGCAAACCGTAGGTACGCAGTATTTT
CASSLRQTVGTQYF
>TRBJ1-2|-|12|TRBV25-1|once
TGTGCCAGCGCGGACAGACTGAATGGCTACACCTTC
CASADRLNGYTF
>TRBJ2-5|-|15|TRBV6-1|-
TGTGCCAGCAGTGAACAGGGGTTGGGCCAGGAGACCCAGTACTTC
CASSEQGLGQETQYF
>TRBJ1-2|-|16|TRBV27|-
TGTGCCAGCAGTTTGGGGCAGGGATATCTCGGGTATGGCTACACCTTC
CASSLGQGYLGYGYTF
>TRBJ1-3|-|16|TRBV9|-
TGTGCCAGCAGCTCCACTGGAGGATTCTCTGGAAACACCATATATTTT
CASSSTGGFSGNTIYF
>TRBJ2-5|-|13|TRBV7-9|once
TGTGCCAGCAGCTTAGGACAGCAAGAGACCCAGTACTTC
CASSLGQQETQYF
>TRBJ1-2|TRBD1|13|TRBV28|-
TGTGCCAGCAGTTTCTACAGGGGATCTGGCTACACCTTC
CASSFYRGSGYTF
>TRBJ2-3|-|13|TRBV5-1|-
TGCGCCAGCAGTGAAGACTCCTCAGATACGCAGTATTTT
CASSEDSSDTQYF
>TRBJ2-7|-|13|TRBV29-1|-
TGCAGCGTTGAAGTAGGTGGTGCCTACGAGCAGTACTTC
CSVEVGGAYEQYF
>TRBJ2-1|-|12|TRBV7-9|-
TGTGCCAGCAGCCAGACTAACAATGAGCAGTTCTTC
CASSQTNNEQFF
>TRBJ2-7|-|16|TRBV5-4|-
TGTGCCAGCAGCCACAAGGGGGTCCCAGCGAGCTACGAGCAGTACTTC
CASSHKGVPASYEQYF
>TRBJ1-5|-|13|TRBV6-5|-
TGTGCCAGCAGTGCCACAGGGAGGGAGCCCCAGCATTTT
CASSATGREPQHF
>TRBJ2-6|TRBD1|18|TRBV7-2|once
TGTGCCAGCAGCTCGACCGGGACAGGGGGCTTTGGGGCCAACGTCCTGACTTTC
CASSSTGTGGFGANVLTF